This TCR beta chain was identified in a study of blood T cell repertoires in COVID-19. Looking at the study overall: Whether acute or convalescent, the COVID-19 samples came from the United States, Italy and Spain. In each case, the material was cDNA or gDNA derived from T cells, B-cell-depleted T cells, or PBMCs.

Authors' processing steps: Reference gene primer amplification gave nucleated cell count estimates. Repertoires were generated with immunoSEQ multiplex PCR, while TCRdb's copy carries only in-frame clones and drops some. From that table come the V and J calls and clone size; the DNA was used to work out D and trimming. This sample has approximately 240,000 clones, with roughly 87% found just once. Cohort placement rested on clinical history that participants reported themselves. The V gene lost 8 bases and the J gene lost 4 bases, with 11 bases spanning the gap. Germline CDR1 reads MNHNY; CDR2 reads SVGAGI (reference sequence). The CDR3 is made up of 12 amino acids.

V is TRBV6-6 and J is TRBJ1-2, with D perhaps matching TRBD1 (5 bases). This receptor was taken from a woman under 40 with acute COVID-19. What was sequenced was PBMCs or T cells enriched from blood (not recorded which). In nucleotides, the CDR3 is TGTGCCAGCGGCCTTCAGGGCTATGGCTACACCTTC. Its protein product is CASGLQGYGYTF.